The 24 T cell receptor beta chains in this list originate from one sample, sequenced in a study of blood T cell repertoires in COVID-19. Data came from immunoSEQ multiplex PCR; TCRdb stores just in-frame clones and leaves some out. The sample includes approximately 400,000 clones, around 89% of them seen just once. Sequencing input: peripheral blood. These receptors were collected from a woman in her 50s with COVID-19, enrolled during active disease.

In this sample, this clone turned up once. This chain links TRBV3-1 (or the pseudogene TRBV3-2) with TRBJ2-5; 13 nucleotides line up with TRBD2. This CDR3 region has 17 residues. Germline V gives CDR1 LGHDT, CDR2 YNNKEL (reference sequence). V was clipped by 4 bases and J by 2 bases; unmatched bases: 7. For the CDR3, the DNA is TGTGCCAGCAGCCTTCCGGGGACTAGCGGGGATCAAGAGACCCAGTACTTC. It is translated as CASSLPGTSGDQETQYF.

This chain connects TRBV5-4 to TRBJ1-2; a possible D gene is TRBD1 (6 bases). V was trimmed by 9 bases and J by 8 bases, leaving 20 bases between them. The CDR3 length is 13 residues. The V gene's germline CDR1 is SGHNT and CDR2 YYREEE (reference sequence). CDR3 protein: CATLDSKIEGYTF. CDR3 coding DNA: TGTGCCACTCTGGACAGTAAGATCGAGGGCTACACCTTC.

The V and J genes are TRBV6-5 and TRBJ1-4; D is uncertain. The CDR3 loop spans 15 amino acids. V shed 0 bases and J shed 2 bases, with 7 bases lying between them. Germline V gene sequence: CDR1 MNHEY, CDR2 SVGAGI. CDR3 sequence reads: CASSYSRETNEKLFF. For the CDR3, the DNA is TGTGCCAGCAGTTACTCGAGGGAGACTAATGAAAAACTGTTTTTT.

CDR3 sequence reads: CATSDLLGAGGELFF. The CDR3 nucleotides are TGTGCCACCAGTGATTTATTGGGGGCCGGCGGGGAGCTGTTTTTT. This chain uses TRBV24-1 with TRBJ2-2, with D tentatively TRBD1 (6 bases). The germline V and J ends were trimmed by 1 base and 7 bases, with 12 bases remaining between them. There are 15 residues in the CDR3. Germline V lookup: CDR1 KGHDR, CDR2 SFDVKD.

The chain employs TRBV19 and TRBJ1-1; TRBD1 matches 9 bases. The length of the CDR3 is 13 residues. Germline V gene lookup returns CDR1 LNHDA and CDR2 SQIVND (reference sequence). V lost 5 bases to trimming and J lost 11 bases; unmatched junction nucleotides: 9. DNA of the CDR3: TGTGCCAGTAGTGTGGGACAGGGAGGAGAGGCTTTCTTT. Protein product: CASSVGQGGEAFF.

This clone occurred a few times. The V gene is TRBV3-1 (or the pseudogene TRBV3-2), the J gene TRBJ2-1, with D unresolved. Germline lookup yields CDR1 LGHDT and CDR2 YNNKEL (reference sequence). The CDR3 consists of 16 residues. The germline V and J ends were trimmed by 0 bases and 0 bases, with 9 bases remaining between them. CDR3 sequence (DNA): TGTGCCAGCAGCCAAGATCCAGGTGTCTCCTACAATGAGCAGTTCTTC. Its translation: CASSQDPGVSYNEQFF.

The chain employs TRBV4-2 and TRBJ2-2; a possible D gene is TRBD1 (6 bases). CDR1 is LGHNA, CDR2 YNFKEQ, per germline. This CDR3 comprises 14 residues. V was pared by 8 bases and J by 5 bases, with 15 bases between. The CDR3 sequence is CASGTGPGTGELFF. The CDR3 coding sequence is TGTGCCAGCGGAACAGGGCCGGGAACCGGGGAGCTGTTTTTT.

This clone was counted between two and nine times. This sample includes further DNA sequences coding for the same CDR3. CDR3 DNA sequence: TGTGCCAGTCGAGCCGGGGGGAACACTGAAGCTTTCTTT. Translated, it gives CASRAGGNTEAFF. The genes are TRBV6-1 and TRBJ1-1; the D gene is possibly TRBD1 (5 bases). V shed 9 bases and J shed 1 base, with 12 bases lying between them. The CDR3 contains 13 residues. The V gene's germline CDR1 is MNHNS and CDR2 SASEGT.

The chain employs TRBV13 and TRBJ2-7; D is unclear. The CDR3 spans 13 residues. Trimming removed 0 bases at V and 9 bases at J, with 12 bases between. Germline V lookup: CDR1 PRHDT, CDR2 FYEKMQ (reference sequence). The CDR3 nucleotides are TGTGCCAGCAGCTTAGGCGGTGAGTGGGCGCAGTACTTC. Encoded protein: CASSLGGEWAQYF.

The rearrangement joins TRBV27 to TRBJ2-7; TRBD2 aligns across 7 bases. The germline V gene has CDR1 MNHEY and CDR2 SMNVEV (reference sequence). V was clipped by 5 bases and J by 0 bases; unmatched bases: 7. The CDR3 loop spans 15 amino acids. As DNA, the CDR3 is TGTGCCAGCAGTCCCAGAGGGACTACCTCCTACGAGCAGTACTTC. Amino acids: CASSPRGTTSYEQYF.

This chain uses TRBV6-5 with TRBJ1-2, with 10 bases fitting TRBD1. Germline trimming cut 2 bases from V and 2 bases from J; bases unmatched to any gene: 2. This CDR3 comprises 15 residues. The germline gives CDR1 MNHEY, CDR2 SVGAGI. The CDR3 reads CASSYVGQGNYGYTF. The CDR3, as DNA: TGTGCCAGCAGTTACGTGGGACAGGGGAACTATGGCTACACCTTC.

The chain links TRBV6-5 to TRBJ2-3; the D is unclear. The CDR3 covers 14 residues. Germline CDR1 is MNHEY and CDR2 is SVGAGI. Trimming stripped 4 bases from V and 0 bases from J, with 8 bases between. CDR3 sequence (DNA): TGTGCCAGCAGTTCCTTCGTTAGCACAGATACGCAGTATTTT. This encodes CASSSFVSTDTQYF.

This chain connects TRBV28 to TRBJ2-7; D might be TRBD1 (6 bases). V was cut by 9 bases and J by 2 bases, with 14 bases left in between. The germline V gene encodes CDR1 MDHEN and CDR2 SYDVKM. The CDR3 sequence is 13 residues long. The CDR3 region has the DNA TGTGCCAGTAACCAGGGGTCTACCTACGAGCAGTACTTC. Protein: CASNQGSTYEQYF.

The rearrangement uses TRBV12-3 or TRBV12-4 and TRBJ2-7; 9 positions match TRBD1. There are 13 residues in the CDR3. The trim removed 6 bases at V and 5 bases at J, leaving 5 bases unmatched. The CDR3 coding sequence is TGTGCCAGCAGGTACACAGGGGGCAACGAGCAGTACTTC. Its translation: CASRYTGGNEQYF.

The V and J genes are TRBV30 and TRBJ1-4, with 8 bases lining up with TRBD1. V shed 2 bases and J 5 bases; nucleotides not matched to a gene: 10. The germline gives CDR1 GTSNPN, CDR2 SVGIG (reference sequence). This CDR3 comprises 16 residues. In DNA form, the CDR3 reads TGTGCCTGGAGTCAGAGGGGGACAGGCTTCAATGAAAAACTGTTTTTT. Its translation: CAWSQRGTGFNEKLFF.

This clone showed up just once. The chain joins TRBV20-1 to TRBJ2-7; D ambiguous. V lost 4 bases and J lost 6, with 10 bases in between. Germline assignment: CDR1 DFQATT and CDR2 SNEGSKA (reference sequence). There are 11 residues in the CDR3. DNA of the CDR3: TGCAGTGCTACCTGGCATCCCGAGCAGTACTTC. Residues: CSATWHPEQYF.

The chain links TRBV6-5 to TRBJ1-1; TRBD1 matches 7 bases. Germline lookup yields CDR1 MNHEY and CDR2 SVGAGI. The junction had 10 bases not matched to a gene; V was cut back by 8 bases and J by 1 base. This CDR3 spans 15 amino acids. For the CDR3, the DNA is TGTGCCAGCCTTCCTACAGGGGCCCGGAACACTGAAGCTTTCTTT. Protein product: CASLPTGARNTEAFF.

This chain uses TRBV7-8 with TRBJ2-5; TRBD1 agrees at 9 bases. Germline CDR1 SGHVS, CDR2 FQNEAQ. The trim removed 10 bases at V and 0 bases at J, leaving 6 bases unmatched. This CDR3 region has 14 residues. The CDR3 spells CATRQGVDQETQYF. CDR3 nucleotides: TGTGCCACTCGACAGGGGGTTGACCAAGAGACCCAGTACTTC.

This chain uses TRBV3-1 (or the pseudogene TRBV3-2) with TRBJ1-3; possible D gene TRBD1, 5 bases. The V gene lost 5 bases and the J gene lost 0 bases, with 14 bases spanning the gap. Germline assignment: CDR1 LGHDT and CDR2 YNNKEL (reference sequence). This CDR3 has 16 amino acids. CDR3 in amino acids: CASSSLRASSGNTIYF. As DNA, the CDR3 is TGTGCCAGCAGCAGCCTCAGGGCGTCCTCTGGAAACACCATATATTTT.

The chain uses TRBV9 and TRBJ2-7, with 7 bases matching TRBD1. The CDR3 covers 14 residues. Per the germline V gene, CDR1 is SGDLS and CDR2 is YYNGEE. J gave up 4 bases and V 3 bases, and 7 bases lay outside the gene matches. The CDR3 protein is CASSEGAQDYEQYF. In DNA form, the CDR3 reads TGTGCCAGCAGCGAGGGGGCTCAGGATTACGAGCAGTACTTC.

This clone showed up just once. The CDR3 here is CASSSTSGGRGEQFF. CDR3 nucleotides: TGTGCCAGCAGTTCGACTAGCGGGGGTAGAGGTGAGCAGTTCTTC. The chain recombines TRBV27 with TRBJ2-1; 12 positions match TRBD2. Germline V gene sequence: CDR1 MNHEY, CDR2 SMNVEV (reference sequence). The length of the CDR3 is 15 residues. V gave up 4 bases and J gave up 9 bases; unmatched junction bases: 7.

The DNA of the CDR3 is TGTGCCAGCAGCCCTAGGCTTAATTCACCCCTCCACTTT. Its protein product is CASSPRLNSPLHF. The rearrangement joins TRBV3-1 (or the pseudogene TRBV3-2) to TRBJ1-6; D remains ambiguous. Germline lookup yields CDR1 LGHDT and CDR2 YNNKEL (reference sequence). V was pared by 4 bases and J by 6 bases, with 7 bases between. The length of the CDR3 is 13 residues.

The table lists this clone with a count of one. This chain joins TRBV15 and TRBJ2-7, with 7 bases matching TRBD1. The CDR3 has 16 amino acids. V shed 1 base and J 0 bases; nucleotides not matched to a gene: 6. Germline V CDR1 and CDR2: LNHNV, YYDKDF (reference sequence). The CDR3 sequence: CATSRAPGTASYEQYF. The DNA for the CDR3 is TGTGCCACCAGCAGAGCCCCAGGGACAGCCTCCTACGAGCAGTACTTC.

The genes are TRBV30 and TRBJ2-7, with a tentative D call TRBD1 (5 bases). Trimming pared 2 bases from V and 2 bases from J, leaving 10 bases between. The V gene's germline CDR1 is GTSNPN and CDR2 SVGIG (reference sequence). This CDR3 is 13 amino acids long. CDR3 in amino acids: CAWSYDSPYEQYF. In nucleotides, the CDR3 is TGTGCCTGGAGTTATGACAGTCCCTACGAGCAGTACTTC.